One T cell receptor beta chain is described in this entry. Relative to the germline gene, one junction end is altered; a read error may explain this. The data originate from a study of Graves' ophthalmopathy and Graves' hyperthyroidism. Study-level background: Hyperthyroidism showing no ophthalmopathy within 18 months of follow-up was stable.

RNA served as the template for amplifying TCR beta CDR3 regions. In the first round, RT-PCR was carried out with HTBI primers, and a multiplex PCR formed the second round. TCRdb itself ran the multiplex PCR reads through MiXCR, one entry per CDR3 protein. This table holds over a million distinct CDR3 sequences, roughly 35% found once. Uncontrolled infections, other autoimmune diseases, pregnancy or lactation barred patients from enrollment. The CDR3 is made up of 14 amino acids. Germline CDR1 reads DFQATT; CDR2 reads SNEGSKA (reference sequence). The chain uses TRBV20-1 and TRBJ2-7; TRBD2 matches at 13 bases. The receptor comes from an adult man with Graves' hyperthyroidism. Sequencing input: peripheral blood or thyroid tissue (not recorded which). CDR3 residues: CGAQRLAGGYEQYF. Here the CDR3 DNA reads TGCGGTGCTCAACGACTAGCGGGAGGCTACGAGCAGTACTTC.